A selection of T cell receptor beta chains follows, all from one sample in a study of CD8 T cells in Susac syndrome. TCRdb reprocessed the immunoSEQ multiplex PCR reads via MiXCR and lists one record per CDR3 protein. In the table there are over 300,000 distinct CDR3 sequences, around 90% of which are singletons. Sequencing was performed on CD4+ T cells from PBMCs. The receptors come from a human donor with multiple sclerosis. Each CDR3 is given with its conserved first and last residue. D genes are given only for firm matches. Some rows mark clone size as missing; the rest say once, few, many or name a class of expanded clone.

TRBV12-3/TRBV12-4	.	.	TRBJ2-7	CASSFRALSSYEQYF	TGTGCCAGCAGTTTCCGGGCTCTGAGCTCCTACGAGCAGTACTTC
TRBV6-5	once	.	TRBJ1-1	CASMRDGLNTEAFF	TGTGCCAGCATGAGGGACGGGTTGAACACTGAAGCTTTCTTT
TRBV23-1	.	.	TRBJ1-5	CASSQAGYCNQPQHF	TGCGCCAGCAGTCAAGCAGGGTATTGCAATCAGCCCCAGCATTTT
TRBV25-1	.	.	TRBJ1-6	CASSDWGGTNSPLHF	TGTGCCAGCAGTGACTGGGGGGGAACTAATTCACCCCTCCACTTT
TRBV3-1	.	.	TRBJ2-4	CASSQTRGDFMDIQYF	TGTGCCAGCAGCCAAACCCGTGGGGACTTCATGGACATTCAGTACTTC
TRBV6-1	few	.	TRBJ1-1	CASTRRLILTEAFF	TGTGCCAGCACCAGGAGGTTAATACTAACTGAAGCTTTCTTT
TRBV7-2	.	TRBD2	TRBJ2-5	CASSRGSSGETQYF	TGTGCCAGCAGCCGGGGGTCTAGCGGAGAGACCCAGTACTTC
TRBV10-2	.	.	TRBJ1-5	CASSVGRWDNQPQHF	TGCGCCAGCAGTGTCGGCAGGTGGGATAATCAGCCCCAGCATTTT
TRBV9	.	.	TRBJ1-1	CASSVSAMNTEAFF	TGTGCCAGCAGCGTAAGTGCAATGAACACTGAAGCTTTCTTT
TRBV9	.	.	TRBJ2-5	CASSVGGVQETQYF	TGTGCCAGCAGCGTAGGAGGGGTCCAAGAGACCCAGTACTTC
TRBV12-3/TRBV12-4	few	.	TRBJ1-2	CASSLQGRGYTF	TGTGCCAGCAGTTTACAGGGCCGTGGCTACACCTTC
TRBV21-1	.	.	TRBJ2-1	CATIDRAGVREQFF	TGTGCCACCATAGACAGGGCTGGAGTGCGCGAGCAGTTCTTC
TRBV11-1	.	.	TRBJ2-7	CASSFGTDRHYEQYF	TGTGCCAGCAGCTTTGGCACGGACCGACACTACGAGCAGTACTTC
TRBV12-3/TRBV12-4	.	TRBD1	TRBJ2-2	CASSLGRGRGTGELFF	TGTGCCAGCAGTTTGGGTAGGGGGCGAGGAACCGGGGAGCTGTTTTTT
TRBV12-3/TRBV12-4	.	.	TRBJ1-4	CASSLRPGTGNEKLFF	TGTGCCAGCAGTTTAAGGCCCGGGACGGGGAATGAAAAACTGTTTTTT
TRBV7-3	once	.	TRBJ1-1	CASSLTSGGGRLGTEAFF	TGTGCCAGCAGCTTAACGTCCGGAGGGGGACGTTTAGGGACTGAAGCTTTCTTT
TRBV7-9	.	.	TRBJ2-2	CASSSDAGTGELFF	TGTGCCAGCAGCTCGGACGCGGGCACCGGGGAGCTGTTTTTT
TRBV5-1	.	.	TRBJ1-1	CASSLRQGGGNTEAFF	TGCGCCAGCAGCTTGCGCCAGGGCGGTGGGAACACTGAAGCTTTCTTT
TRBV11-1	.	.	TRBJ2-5	CASSPRADQYF	TGTGCCAGCAGCCCCCGTGCGGACCAGTACTTC
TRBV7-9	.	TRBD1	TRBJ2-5	CASRQGNQETQYF	TGTGCCAGCAGACAGGGGAACCAAGAGACCCAGTACTTC
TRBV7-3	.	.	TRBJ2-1	CASSFSRENEQFF	TGTGCCAGCAGCTTTTCCAGGGAAAATGAGCAGTTCTTC
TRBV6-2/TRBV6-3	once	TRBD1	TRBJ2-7	CASSYEQGGPYEQYF	TGTGCCAGCAGTTACGAACAGGGGGGCCCCTACGAGCAGTACTTC
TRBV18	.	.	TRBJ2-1	CASSPPGGPFSYNEQFF	TGTGCCAGCTCACCACCGGGGGGTCCCTTCTCCTACAATGAGCAGTTCTTC
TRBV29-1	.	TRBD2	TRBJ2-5	CSVGASGGAAETQYF	TGCAGCGTTGGGGCGAGCGGGGGGGCCGCCGAGACCCAGTACTTC
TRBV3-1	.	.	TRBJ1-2	CASSQDTEGYTF	TGTGCCAGCAGCCAAGATACCGAAGGCTACACCTTC
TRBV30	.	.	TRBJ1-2	CAWSAGAPGYTF	TGTGCCTGGAGTGCAGGGGCGCCCGGCTACACCTTC
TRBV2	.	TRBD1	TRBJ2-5	CASITGQGRQETQYF	TGTGCCAGCATCACCGGACAGGGCCGCCAAGAGACCCAGTACTTC
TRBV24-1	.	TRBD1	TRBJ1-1	CATSDGQGVTEAFF	TGTGCCACCAGTGATGGACAGGGGGTAACTGAAGCTTTCTTT
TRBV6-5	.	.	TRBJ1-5	CASSPGGYLGQPQHF	TGTGCCAGCAGTCCCGGGGGGTATCTGGGTCAGCCCCAGCATTTT
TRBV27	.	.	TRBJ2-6	CASSPWGTGTFGTSGANVLTF	TGTGCCAGCAGTCCGTGGGGAACAGGGACCTTCGGGACATCTGGGGCCAACGTCCTGACTTTC
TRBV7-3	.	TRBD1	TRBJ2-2	CASSLNRGLSDGELFF	TGTGCCAGCAGCTTAAACAGGGGGCTATCAGACGGGGAGCTGTTTTTT
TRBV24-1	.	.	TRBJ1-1	CATSDLGGAEAFF	TGTGCCACCAGTGATTTGGGGGGAGCTGAAGCTTTCTTT
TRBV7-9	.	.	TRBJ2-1	CASSPLGDREQFF	TGTGCCAGCAGCCCCTTAGGAGACAGAGAGCAGTTCTTC
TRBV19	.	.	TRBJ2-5	CASSTSGRETQYF	TGTGCCAGTAGTACCTCAGGGCGGGAGACCCAGTACTTC
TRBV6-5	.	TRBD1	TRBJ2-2	CASSPDRRELFF	TGTGCCAGCAGCCCGGACAGGCGGGAGCTGTTTTTT
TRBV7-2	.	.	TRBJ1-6	CASSLSRGYNSPLHF	TGTGCCAGCAGCCTCTCAAGGGGTTATAATTCACCCCTCCACTTT
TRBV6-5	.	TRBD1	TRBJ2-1	CASRGDRGGYNEQFF	TGTGCCAGCAGAGGGGACAGGGGAGGATACAATGAGCAGTTCTTC
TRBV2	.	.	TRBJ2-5	CASTLDSQETQYF	TGTGCCAGCACCCTGGACTCACAAGAGACCCAGTACTTC
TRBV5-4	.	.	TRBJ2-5	CASSELRGSLQETQYF	TGTGCCAGCAGCGAACTCAGGGGCTCACTCCAAGAGACCCAGTACTTC
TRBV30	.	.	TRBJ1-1	CAWKGIWRTFF	TGTGCCTGGAAGGGGATTTGGAGGACTTTCTTT
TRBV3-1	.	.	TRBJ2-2	CASSQEGVSGELFF	TGTGCCAGCAGCCAAGAAGGGGTTTCCGGGGAGCTGTTTTTT
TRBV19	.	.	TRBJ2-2	CASSVLGTGELFF	TGTGCCAGTAGTGTATTGGGCACCGGGGAGCTGTTTTTT
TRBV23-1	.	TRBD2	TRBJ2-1	CASSQSGLAGGYIRVNEQFF	TGCGCCAGCAGTCAATCGGGACTAGCGGGAGGATATATTCGGGTAAATGAGCAGTTCTTC
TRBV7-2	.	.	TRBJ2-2	CASSLYRGNTGELFF	TGTGCCAGCAGCTTATATCGGGGGAACACCGGGGAGCTGTTTTTT
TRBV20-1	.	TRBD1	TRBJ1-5	CSATGQGVGQPQHF	TGCAGTGCCACAGGACAGGGGGTTGGTCAGCCCCAGCATTTT
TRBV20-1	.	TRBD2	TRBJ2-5	CSASERTSGRRETQYF	TGCAGTGCTAGTGAGCGGACTAGCGGGAGAAGAGAGACCCAGTACTTC
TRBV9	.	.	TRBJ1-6	CASSVGQNNSPLHF	TGTGCCAGCAGCGTCGGGCAGAATAATTCACCCCTCCACTTT